This entry lists 8 T cell receptor beta chains sequenced from one sample in a study of blood T cell repertoires in COVID-19. Some clones are missing from TCRdb's copy, which holds only in-frame ones; the method was immunoSEQ multiplex PCR. The sample carries more than 150,000 clones, around 85% recorded once. Sequencing was done on a sample of peripheral blood. These receptors were obtained from a woman in her 70s with acute or convalescent COVID-19.

This clone was observed a few times. This sequence joins TRBV30 and TRBJ2-7; D is perhaps TRBD2 (6 bases). This CDR3 is 13 amino acids long. Trimming took 2 bases from V and 4 from J, leaving 12 bases between them. CDR1 and CDR2 (germline): GTSNPN, SVGIG (reference sequence). The DNA of the CDR3 is TGTGCCTGGAGTCTCGGGAGTAATTACGAGCAGTACTTC. Encoded protein: CAWSLGSNYEQYF.

This rearrangement joins TRBV5-4 to TRBJ1-1, with D perhaps matching TRBD1 (6 bases). Trimming cost V 0 bases and J 0 bases, with 12 bases left between them. The CDR3 has 16 amino acids. Per the germline V gene, CDR1 is SGHNT and CDR2 is YYREEE (reference sequence). The CDR3 region has the DNA TGTGCCAGCAGCTTGGGAGCACAGGGATTGAACACTGAAGCTTTCTTT. Translated: CASSLGAQGLNTEAFF.

This chain uses TRBV11-2 with TRBJ2-1, with 7 bases aligning to TRBD2. CDR1 and CDR2 from the germline V gene are SGHAT and FQNNGV. With 2 bases clipped from V and 4 bases from J, the junction kept 2 bases outside the gene matches. CDR3 length equals 14 residues. The CDR3 spells CASSLSGGYNEQFF. The DNA for the CDR3 is TGTGCCAGCAGCTTATCGGGGGGATACAATGAGCAGTTCTTC. The full variable domain, its missing parts supplied by reference TRBV11-2 and TRBJ2-1, is EAGVAQSPRYKIIEKRQSVAFWCNPISGHATLYWYQQILGQGPKLLIQFQNNGVVDDSQLPKDRFSAERLKGVDSTLKIQPAKLEDSAVYLCASSLSGGYNEQFFGPGTRLTVL.

This clone was observed a handful of times. The rearrangement uses TRBV28 and TRBJ1-2; D call uncertain. Germline CDR1 is MDHEN and CDR2 is SYDVKM. V was trimmed by 3 bases and J by 4 bases, leaving 12 bases between them. The CDR3 spans 14 residues. CDR3 protein: CASSFGPGAYGYTF. The CDR3 region has the DNA TGTGCCAGCAGTTTCGGTCCCGGAGCCTATGGCTACACCTTC.

This rearrangement joins TRBV18 to TRBJ2-3, with 8 bases aligning to TRBD2. The CDR3 sequence is 14 residues long. Germline CDR1 and CDR2: KGHSH and LQKENI. After removal of 5 bases from V and 6 bases from J, the junction contained 7 bases not matched to a gene. The CDR3 sequence is CASSNQAGVDTQYF. CDR3 bases: TGTGCCAGCTCAAATCAAGCGGGAGTGGATACGCAGTATTTT. Full variable domain (missing parts from reference TRBV18 and TRBJ2-3): NAGVMQNPRHLVRRRGQEARLRCSPMKGHSHVYWYRQLPEEGLKFMVYLQKENIIDESGMPKERFSAEFPKEGPSILRIQQVVRGDSAAYFCASSNQAGVDTQYFGPGTRLTVL.

The chain employs TRBV21-1 and TRBJ2-7; the listed D gene, TRBD1, was not tested against the DNA. TRBV21-1 is labeled a pseudogene. The CDR3 loop spans 14 amino acids. In DNA form, the CDR3 reads TGTGCCAGCAGCAAAGCGACAGGGAACTACGAGCAGTACTTC. This codes for CASSKATGNYEQYF.

The chain couples TRBV29-1 to TRBJ2-7, with 7 positions matching TRBD2. Germline assignment: CDR1 SQVTM and CDR2 ANQGSEA. There are 14 residues in the CDR3. With V trimmed by 6 bases and J by 2 bases, 10 bases remained unmatched. CDR3 residues: CSVGRTLFTYEQYF. The CDR3, as DNA: TGCAGCGTCGGGAGGACTCTCTTCACCTACGAGCAGTACTTC.

This chain connects TRBV25-1 to TRBJ1-4; 7 bases line up with TRBD1. The germline V gene encodes CDR1 MGHDK and CDR2 SYGVNS. The CDR3 extends over 16 amino acids. The V and J ends lost 3 bases and 4 bases, in that order; junction bases with no gene match: 8. Here the CDR3 reads CASSDPLGQDNEKLFF. For the CDR3, the DNA is TGTGCCAGCAGTGACCCGCTCGGACAGGATAATGAAAAACTGTTTTTT.